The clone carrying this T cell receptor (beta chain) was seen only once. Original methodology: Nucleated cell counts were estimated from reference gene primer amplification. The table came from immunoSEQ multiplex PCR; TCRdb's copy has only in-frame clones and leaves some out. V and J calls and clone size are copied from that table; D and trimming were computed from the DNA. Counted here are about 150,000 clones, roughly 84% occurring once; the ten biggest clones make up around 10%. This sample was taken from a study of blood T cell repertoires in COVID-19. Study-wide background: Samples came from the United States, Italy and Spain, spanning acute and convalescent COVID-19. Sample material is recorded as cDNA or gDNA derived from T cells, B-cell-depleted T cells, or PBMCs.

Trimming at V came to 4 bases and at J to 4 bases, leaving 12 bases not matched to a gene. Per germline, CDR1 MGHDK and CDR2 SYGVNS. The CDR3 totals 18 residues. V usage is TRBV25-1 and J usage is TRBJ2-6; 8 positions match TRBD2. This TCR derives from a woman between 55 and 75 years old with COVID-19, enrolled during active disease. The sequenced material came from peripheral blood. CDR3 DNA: TGTGCCAGCAGTGCCTATTTAGCGGGAACGGGAGGGGCCAACGTCCTGACTTTC. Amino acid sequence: CASSAYLAGTGGANVLTF.